This T cell receptor beta chain was sequenced for a study of T cell clonotyping in hematopoietic cell transplantation. Points from the study as a whole: Recipient TCR diversity dropped after transplant; expanded clonotypes rose from day 30 to 180. At the given depth, recipient repertoires were over 97% de novo clonotypes.

Of note for this clone: Its specificity is not known.

Data came from immunoSEQ multiplex PCR; TCRdb stores just in-frame clones and leaves some out. Here the sample spans approximately 10,000 clones, about three quarters being singletons. The CDR3 sequence is 14 residues long. Germline V gene sequence: CDR1 MNHEY, CDR2 SVGAGI. Between the trimmed V and J ends, which lost 10 bases and 2 bases, there was a span of 15 bases. The receptor was isolated from a female patient aged 45 to 65 who had an allogeneic stem cell transplant from a related donor, so the T cells may come from the graft donor. Some clones in this sample may be carry-over from other donors' samples. The sample in question was peripheral blood mononuclear cells, obtained 180 days after allogeneic stem cell transplant. This sequence joins TRBV6-5 and TRBJ1-5; no clear D gene. CDR3 DNA sequence: TGTGCCACCTGGCGGGCGCAGGGCAATCAGCCCCAGCATTTT. Translating gives CATWRAQGNQPQHF.